A single T cell receptor (beta chain) is shown here with its context. The source of the sample is a study of blood T cell repertoires in COVID-19. Original processing methods: Nucleated cell number was recorded as an estimate derived from reference gene primer amplification. The protocol was immunoSEQ multiplex PCR, while the TCRdb copy is restricted to in-frame clones and leaves out a portion. Clone size and the V and J calls come from that table; the DNA yielded D and trimming. Of 130,000 to 150,000 clones in the sample, 88% were seen once. The CDR3 sequence is 15 residues long. V lost 7 bases, J lost 2 bases, and 6 bases stayed unmatched. Germline V lookup: CDR1 WSHSY, CDR2 SAAADI.

The sequencing input was peripheral blood. This chain links TRBV10-2 with TRBJ2-7; 12 bases line up with TRBD2. This sequence originates from a woman in her forties or fifties with acute or convalescent COVID-19. The CDR3: CASIPTSGGTYEQYF. The CDR3 DNA reads TGCGCCAGCATCCCGACTAGCGGGGGAACCTACGAGCAGTACTTC.